Below are 23 T cell receptor beta chains sequenced from a single sample in a study of blood T cell repertoires in COVID-19 (dated by TCRdb to about 2020). The receptor library was made with the immunoSEQ multiplex PCR assay. TCRdb holds this immuneACCESS table with in-frame rearrangements only. Some clones are missing; in checked studies, unresolved V genes explain under half, and the rest has no known cause. This sample lists around 100,000 clones; just over 85% were detected once. The leading ten clones occupy 5% of the sample. Material: peripheral blood. The receptors derive from a human donor in a cohort sampled during active COVID-19.

The chain carries TRBV5-1 and TRBJ2-3; 10 nucleotides align to TRBD1. The CDR3 runs to 15 residues. Germline V gene lookup returns CDR1 SGHRS and CDR2 YFSETQ. Germline trimming cut 2 bases from V and 2 bases from J; bases unmatched to any gene: 2. The CDR3: CASSFGTGATDTQYF. Written as DNA, the CDR3 is TGCGCCAGCAGCTTCGGGACAGGGGCCACAGATACGCAGTATTTT.

This clone has more than one count but fewer than ten. The chain is built from TRBV5-1 and TRBJ2-3, with D tentatively TRBD2 (6 bases). The V and J ends lost 4 bases and 2 bases respectively, with 17 bases between them. The CDR3 totals 16 residues. The V gene's germline CDR1 is SGHRS and CDR2 YFSETQ. Here the CDR3 reads CASSALRGGNTDTQYF. CDR3 coding DNA: TGCGCCAGCAGCGCCCTTCGTGGCGGGAACACAGATACGCAGTATTTT.

The gene calls are TRBV5-1 and TRBJ2-7; D is ambiguous. This CDR3 contains 14 residues. Germline V gene sequence: CDR1 SGHRS, CDR2 YFSETQ. The V and J ends lost 0 bases and 7 bases respectively, with 14 bases between them. CDR3 loop: CASSLELFSREQYF. CDR3 DNA sequence: TGCGCCAGCAGCTTGGAACTCTTTTCGAGAGAGCAGTACTTC.

The rearrangement links TRBV6-4 to TRBJ2-2, with a possible D match to TRBD1 (6 bases). Trimming left V 6 bases short and J 1 base short, with 9 bases between. CDR1 is MRHNA and CDR2 is SNTAGT in the germline V gene. The CDR3 spans 14 residues. CDR3 bases: TGTGCCAGCAGGGAACAGGGGAACACCGGGGAGCTGTTTTTT. This encodes CASREQGNTGELFF.

This rearrangement joins TRBV5-1 to TRBJ1-2, with D tentatively TRBD1 (5 bases). The CDR3 extends over 15 amino acids. Between the trimmed V and J ends, which lost 6 bases and 1 base, there was a span of 16 bases. CDR1 and CDR2 (germline): SGHRS, YFSETQ. The CDR3, as DNA: TGCGCCAGCACTCTTGGTAGGGGAGGTAACTATGGCTACACCTTC. Amino acids: CASTLGRGGNYGYTF.

This CDR3 is CASSLVGVQETQYF. The DNA of the CDR3 is TGTGCCAGCAGCTTAGTGGGCGTCCAAGAGACCCAGTACTTC. The V call is TRBV7-2, the J call TRBJ2-5; D not certain. Per germline, CDR1 SGHTA and CDR2 FQGNSA. This CDR3 is built from 14 residues. Trimming cost V 1 base and J 1 base, with 7 bases left between them.

The chain couples TRBV30 to TRBJ1-4; D is possibly TRBD1 (5 bases). The CDR3 has 17 amino acids. V lost 0 bases and J 0 bases, leaving 14 bases between the germline ends. Germline values: CDR1 GTSNPN, CDR2 SVGIG (reference sequence). The CDR3 here is CAWSVGGGAPTNEKLFF. CDR3 nucleotide sequence: TGTGCCTGGAGTGTCGGGGGTGGGGCTCCAACTAATGAAAAACTGTTTTTT.

The table lists this clone with a count of one. The chain is built from TRBV27 and TRBJ2-3, with D perhaps TRBD1 (7 bases). Germline V gives CDR1 MNHEY, CDR2 SMNVEV (reference sequence). V lost 8 bases and J 0 bases, leaving 21 bases between the germline ends. The CDR3 extends over 17 amino acids. Written as DNA, the CDR3 is TGTGCCAGCGCGGGGACAGAAGGTTTGTTCAGCACAGATACGCAGTATTTT. The encoded protein is CASAGTEGLFSTDTQYF.

The rearrangement links TRBV27 to TRBJ2-7; possible D gene TRBD2, 5 bases. This CDR3 is 15 amino acids long. Trimming stripped 8 bases from V and 7 bases from J, with 24 bases between. Germline values: CDR1 MNHEY, CDR2 SMNVEV (reference sequence). CDR3 DNA sequence: TGTGCCAGCTCTCGCTCCTCGGTCCAGACGGGGGAGCAGTACTTC. This encodes CASSRSSVQTGEQYF.

The rearrangement joins TRBV10-1 to TRBJ2-1; 8 bases fit TRBD1. With V trimmed by 3 bases and J by 0 bases, 4 bases remained unmatched. Per germline, CDR1 WNHNN and CDR2 SYGVQD (reference sequence). The CDR3 has 16 amino acids. Here the CDR3 reads CASSDQGASSYNEQFF. For the CDR3, the DNA is TGCGCCAGCAGTGATCAGGGGGCCAGCTCCTACAATGAGCAGTTCTTC.

V and J are TRBV2 and TRBJ2-7, with TRBD2 identical over 9 bases. The germline V gene encodes CDR1 SNHLY and CDR2 FYNNEI. The J segment lost 2 bases and the V segment lost 4 bases, leaving 0 bases of the junction unmatched. This CDR3 is built from 13 residues. The chain's CDR3 is CASSASGAYEQYF. DNA for the CDR3: TGTGCCAGCAGTGCTAGCGGGGCCTACGAGCAGTACTTC.

J is TRBJ1-1 and V is TRBV6-5, with no clear D. The CDR3 covers 12 residues. V was clipped by 7 bases and J by 4 bases, with 10 bases between them. Looked up from germline, CDR1 is MNHEY and CDR2 is SVGAGI. This chain's CDR3 is CASTGISTEAFF. Written as DNA, the CDR3 is TGTGCCAGCACGGGTATTTCCACTGAAGCTTTCTTT.

V usage is TRBV7-9 and J usage is TRBJ1-5; weak D call: TRBD1 (5 bases). The CDR3 loop spans 16 amino acids. The V end lost 2 bases, the J end lost 0 bases, and 11 bases lay between the germline ends. Germline CDR1 and CDR2: SEHNR and FQNEAQ (reference sequence). This CDR3 reads CASSLSGDSSNQPQHF. Written as DNA, the CDR3 is TGTGCCAGCAGCTTATCGGGCGACAGTAGCAATCAGCCCCAGCATTTT.

The V gene is TRBV19, the J gene TRBJ2-5; D not resolved. V was pared by 5 bases and J by 5 bases, with 6 bases between. The CDR3 is made up of 11 amino acids. CDR1 and CDR2 (germline): LNHDA, SQIVND (reference sequence). The CDR3 spells CASSLEETQYF. DNA of the CDR3: TGTGCCAGTAGTTTGGAGGAGACCCAGTACTTC. Based on the CDR3 plus reference TRBV19 and TRBJ2-5, the full variable domain is DGGITQSPKYLFRKEGQNVTLSCEQNLNHDAMYWYRQDPGQGLRLIYYSQIVNDFQKGDIAEGYSVSREKKESFPLTVTSAQKNPTAFYLCASSLEETQYFGPGTRLLVL.

The chain carries TRBV6-5 and TRBJ2-5, with TRBD1 matching 7 bases. The germline V gene has CDR1 MNHEY and CDR2 SVGAGI. The CDR3 consists of 13 residues. The junction had 2 bases not matched to a gene; V was cut back by 6 bases and J by 1 base. The CDR3 sequence is CASRRDSQETQYF. The CDR3 DNA reads as TGTGCCAGCAGACGGGACAGCCAAGAGACCCAGTACTTC.

The chain is built from TRBV5-6 and TRBJ1-1, with 9 bases that match TRBD1. The CDR3 contains 15 residues. Germline V gene lookup returns CDR1 SGHDT and CDR2 YYEEEE. Losses at the gene ends were 3 bases for V and 3 bases for J; bases not matched to a gene: 6. CDR3 sequence: CASSWDRDQYTEAFF. CDR3 DNA: TGTGCCAGCAGCTGGGACAGGGACCAGTACACTGAAGCTTTCTTT.

This chain connects TRBV30 to TRBJ2-7; perhaps TRBD1 as D (6 bases). Germline V gene lookup returns CDR1 GTSNPN and CDR2 SVGIG (reference sequence). Trimming took off 2 bases at V and 4 bases at J, with 18 bases between the two ends. This CDR3 is built from 15 residues. This CDR3 is CAWSPRSGTRYEQYF. Here the CDR3 DNA reads TGTGCCTGGAGTCCTCGGTCTGGGACACGTTACGAGCAGTACTTC.

V is TRBV5-1 and J is TRBJ2-1; 11 positions agree with TRBD1. The CDR3 runs 16 residues. The trim removed 0 bases at V and 10 bases at J, leaving 9 bases unmatched. Looked up from germline, CDR1 is SGHRS and CDR2 is YFSETQ. CDR3 protein: CASSLAVGTGGEEQFF. The CDR3 DNA reads TGCGCCAGCAGCTTGGCAGTAGGGACAGGGGGTGAGGAGCAGTTCTTC.

The count of this clone is one. This chain connects TRBV7-7 to TRBJ2-3; TRBD1 matches 10 bases. The CDR3 is made up of 18 amino acids. The V and J ends lost 0 bases and 2 bases, in that order; junction bases with no gene match: 8. In germline, CDR1 is SSHAT, CDR2 FNYEAQ (reference sequence). The CDR3 coding sequence is TGTGCCAGCAGCTTAGCTTTAGGGGACAGGGGATTCACAGATACGCAGTATTTT. Protein sequence: CASSLALGDRGFTDTQYF.

The chain links TRBV18 to TRBJ1-1; 9 bases are shared with TRBD1. Germline-derived CDR1 and CDR2 are KGHSH and LQKENI. J lost 2 bases, V lost 0 bases, and 4 bases had no gene match. The CDR3 is 16 residues long. Here the CDR3 DNA reads TGTGCCAGCTCACCACCGCGGGGACAGGGAAACACTGAAGCTTTCTTT. Translation gives CASSPPRGQGNTEAFF.

V gene TRBV7-2 combines with J gene TRBJ1-6, with 8 positions matching TRBD1. The germline V gene encodes CDR1 SGHTA and CDR2 FQGNSA. The V gene end was trimmed by 5 bases and the J gene end by 7 bases; junction bases not matched to a gene: 7. The CDR3 length is 15 residues. For the CDR3, the DNA is TGTGCCAGCAGCCCCATGGGACAGGCCAATTCACCCCTCCACTTT. It codes for CASSPMGQANSPLHF. Together with reference TRBV7-2 and TRBJ1-6, the CDR3 gives the full variable domain: GAGVSQSPSNKVTEKGKDVELRCDPISGHTALYWYRQSLGQGLEFLIYFQGNSAPDKSGLPSDRFSAERTGGSVSTLTIQRTQQEDSAVYLCASSPMGQANSPLHFGNGTRLTVT.

The chain combines TRBV5-1 with TRBJ1-6; D gene unclear. Trimming removed 4 bases at V and 3 bases at J, with 5 bases between. Germline V CDR1 and CDR2: SGHRS, YFSETQ. This CDR3 region has 13 residues. The CDR3 spells CASSPGYNSPLHF. CDR3 coding DNA: TGCGCCAGCAGCCCCGGCTATAATTCACCCCTCCACTTT.

The genes are TRBV21-1 and TRBJ2-5; the table's D call, TRBD2, has no DNA check behind it. TRBV21-1 is flagged as a pseudogene. This CDR3 contains 18 residues. Written as DNA, the CDR3 is TGTGCCAGCAGCAAAGTGGACGTGGGGACTAGCGCAAAAGAGACCCAGTACTTC. Translating it yields CASSKVDVGTSAKETQYF.